The TCR beta chain under discussion was sequenced for a study of T-cell reconstitution after alpha-beta-depleted transplantation in children. The study's findings and limits: The origin of alpha-beta T cells about two months after transplant was reportedly several hundred expanded graft clones. At day 60, the high TCRbeta diversity found in some patients originated from recipient T cells and thymic progenitors that had survived. Newly produced T cells mostly accounted for T-cell counts and diversity one year post-transplant.

Concerning this clonotype: The antigen is undetermined.

V dropped 5 bases and J dropped 2; count of bases not matched to a gene: 12. Per germline, CDR1 SGHTA and CDR2 FQGNSA. This CDR3 is 19 amino acids long. Preparation of the TCRbeta library involved a method that used unique molecular identifiers. TCRdb re-called the PCR reads through MiXCR, storing one row per CDR3 protein. The sample holds some 600,000 distinct CDR3 sequences, 13% seen once. The sample consisted of PBMCs, mostly from graft donor cells, taken 360 days after TCRalphabeta/CD19-depleted stem cell transplant. V usage is TRBV7-2 and J usage is TRBJ2-3, with 14 positions matching TRBD2. The clonotype originates from a male patient aged 10 to 17 who had a stem cell transplant for acute myeloid leukemia, so the T cells may come from the graft donor. The CDR3 loop reads CASSRTGTSGSIFTDTQYF. The CDR3 DNA reads TGTGCCAGCAGCCGGACGGGGACTAGCGGGAGTATTTTCACAGATACGCAGTATTTT.